Listed here are 30 T cell receptor beta chains from one sample, sequenced in a study of a mutant IDH1 vaccine in newly diagnosed glioma. As for time point: week 35, safety follow-up. Each dose delivered 300 ug of mutant IDH1 20-mer peptide subcutaneously with imiquimod. These TCRs are of unknown antigen specificity. Libraries were prepared by immunoSEQ multiplex PCR; TCRdb keeps only in-frame clonotypes and omits some of them. Here the sample spans about 68,000 clones, 84% being singletons. This specimen was PBMCs, taken from a glioma patient whose treatment included an IDH1 peptide vaccine. These receptors were obtained from a man between 18 and 35 years old with glioma.

In regard to this clone: One end of the junction is discordant with germline, which a read error may explain. The chain employs TRBV4-1 and TRBJ2-7; D perhaps matches TRBD1 (5 bases). Germline V gene data show CDR1 as MGHRA and CDR2 as YSYEKL. CDR3 length equals 16 residues. CDR3 nucleotides: TGCGCCAGCAGCCAGGCGGACATGCTCGTGACCTACGGGCAGTACTTC. Residues: CASSQADMLVTYGQYF.

This clone turned up a few times. The CDR3 sequence is CASQDRGTDTQYF. In DNA form, the CDR3 reads TGTGCCAGCCAAGACAGAGGCACAGATACGCAGTATTTT. The rearrangement joins TRBV4-2 to TRBJ2-3, with D maybe TRBD1 (5 bases). V lost 8 bases and J 1 base, leaving 10 bases between the germline ends. CDR1 and CDR2 from the germline V gene are LGHNA and YNFKEQ. The CDR3 extends over 13 amino acids.

This chain links TRBV5-1 with TRBJ2-5, with D possibly being TRBD1 (6 bases). V was clipped by 1 base and J by 5 bases, with 15 bases between them. CDR1 is SGHRS, CDR2 YFSETQ, per germline. The CDR3 runs 15 residues. CDR3 sequence (DNA): TGCGCCAGCAGCTTGAGCAGGGGCTTAGGGGAGACCCAGTACTTC. Its protein product is CASSLSRGLGETQYF.

The V call is TRBV5-1, the J call TRBJ2-7; D might be TRBD2 (5 bases). Germline lookup yields CDR1 SGHRS and CDR2 YFSETQ. The CDR3 loop spans 16 amino acids. V was clipped by 0 bases and J by 6 bases, with 19 bases between them. The CDR3 sequence is CASSLAGRTEGGEQYF. The DNA of the CDR3 is TGCGCCAGCAGCTTGGCCGGTAGAACAGAAGGAGGCGAGCAGTACTTC.

The chain couples TRBV18 to TRBJ2-5; 10 bases match TRBD2. V dropped 6 bases and J dropped 5; count of bases not matched to a gene: 6. Germline lookup yields CDR1 KGHSH and CDR2 LQKENI. The CDR3 spans 14 residues. The CDR3 DNA reads as TGTGCCAGCTCTCCGGGACTAGCGACCGAGACCCAGTACTTC. It codes for CASSPGLATETQYF.

The rearrangement uses TRBV5-5 and TRBJ2-2; 8 bases are a match to TRBD2. The germline CDR1 and CDR2 sequences are SGHKS and YYEKEE (reference sequence). With 5 bases clipped from V and 0 bases from J, the junction kept 3 bases outside the gene matches. The CDR3 spans 15 residues. CDR3 DNA sequence: TGTGCCAGCAGGCATAGCGGGGCGAACACCGGGGAGCTGTTTTTT. This sequence encodes CASRHSGANTGELFF. The full variable domain, with the rest looked up from reference TRBV5-5 and TRBJ2-2, is DAGVTQSPTHLIKTRGQQVTLRCSPISGHKSVSWYQQVLGQGPQFIFQYYEKEERGRGNFPDRFSARQFPNYSSELNVNALLLGDSALYLCASRHSGANTGELFFGEGSRLTVL.

The chain combines TRBV4-3 with TRBJ2-2; 7 positions match TRBD2. Germline assignment: CDR1 LGHNA and CDR2 YSLEER. Unmatched junction bases numbered 10, after V lost 1 base and J lost 5 bases. CDR3 length: 17 amino acids. Written as DNA, the CDR3 is TGCGCCAGCAGCCAAGGGGGGGGACGGAGGGATACCGGGGAGCTGTTTTTT. It encodes CASSQGGGRRDTGELFF.

The chain employs TRBV6-5 and TRBJ1-1, with D perhaps matching TRBD1 (6 bases). CDR3 size: 15 residues. CDR1 and CDR2 (germline): MNHEY, SVGAGI. Trimming removed 2 bases at V and 4 bases at J, with 14 bases between. The CDR3 reads CASSYLAGTPTEAFF. The CDR3 DNA follows: TGTGCCAGCAGTTACCTGGCGGGGACACCCACTGAAGCTTTCTTT.

The V and J genes are TRBV5-1 and TRBJ2-7; 8 positions match TRBD2. The CDR3 is 15 amino acids. V lost 0 bases and J lost 3; bases outside the gene matches: 5. Germline V gives CDR1 SGHRS, CDR2 YFSETQ. The CDR3 coding sequence is TGCGCCAGCAGCTTGGCGGGAGGGACGGACTACGAGCAGTACTTC. Translation: CASSLAGGTDYEQYF.

The chain has TRBV28 and TRBJ2-1, with D perhaps matching TRBD2 (6 bases). From germline, CDR1 is MDHEN and CDR2 SYDVKM. The CDR3 runs to 14 residues. V lost 6 bases and J 4 bases, leaving 13 bases between the germline ends. DNA for the CDR3: TGTGCCAGCAGCCTCCTGGGAGGATACAATGAGCAGTTCTTC. Its translation: CASSLLGGYNEQFF.

The V and J genes are TRBV20-1 and TRBJ1-1; D gene ambiguous. V lost 5 bases and J 1 base, leaving 5 bases between the germline ends. The length of the CDR3 is 11 residues. The germline V gene has CDR1 DFQATT and CDR2 SNEGSKA (reference sequence). For the CDR3, the DNA is TGCAGTGCTTATTCGAACACTGAAGCTTTCTTT. It encodes CSAYSNTEAFF.

This clone has just one count. The gene calls are TRBV11-2 and TRBJ2-7; perhaps TRBD1 as D (5 bases). V lost 0 bases and J lost 6, with 12 bases in between. The CDR3 runs to 14 residues. Germline values: CDR1 SGHAT, CDR2 FQNNGV. The CDR3 protein is CASSLEPGQGEQYF. CDR3 sequence (DNA): TGTGCCAGCAGCTTAGAGCCAGGGCAGGGCGAGCAGTACTTC.

CDR3 residues: CASSQTLNEKLFF. The CDR3, as DNA: TGTGCCAGCAGCCAGACTCTAAATGAAAAACTGTTTTTT. The rearrangement joins TRBV7-9 to TRBJ1-4, with D unclear. The CDR3 extends over 13 amino acids. Germline V gene data show CDR1 as SEHNR and CDR2 as FQNEAQ (reference sequence). Trimming pared 5 bases from V and 5 bases from J, leaving 9 bases between.

The V call is TRBV4-3, the J call TRBJ2-7; no definite D call. Trimming took off 1 base at V and 3 bases at J, with 13 bases between the two ends. Germline V gene lookup returns CDR1 LGHNA and CDR2 YSLEER. This CDR3 contains 15 residues. The CDR3 DNA follows: TGCGCCAGCAGCCAAGGGCGGACGGGCATCTACGAGCAGTACTTC. Translated, it gives CASSQGRTGIYEQYF.

The gene calls are TRBV27 and TRBJ2-5; the D gene is possibly TRBD1 (6 bases). The CDR3 totals 14 residues. Per the germline V gene, CDR1 is MNHEY and CDR2 is SMNVEV (reference sequence). Trimming stripped 3 bases from V and 5 bases from J, with 13 bases between. The DNA of the CDR3 is TGTGCCAGCAGTTTCCAGGGGTCCCGGGAGACCCAGTACTTC. Protein product: CASSFQGSRETQYF.

The rearrangement uses TRBV25-1 and TRBJ1-2; unclear D gene. CDR3 length: 15 residues. The V and J ends lost 4 bases and 6 bases respectively, with 18 bases between them. From germline, CDR1 is MGHDK and CDR2 SYGVNS. The CDR3 here is CASSARVWEGDGYTF. CDR3 in DNA: TGTGCCAGCAGTGCCCGAGTCTGGGAAGGAGATGGCTACACCTTC.

The chain couples TRBV19 to TRBJ2-7, with D perhaps TRBD1 or TRBD2 (5 bases each). CDR1 and CDR2 from the germline V gene are LNHDA and SQIVND (reference sequence). The CDR3 loop spans 15 amino acids. V was clipped by 2 bases and J by 0 bases, with 11 bases between them. In DNA form, the CDR3 reads TGTGCCAGTAGTATAAGCTCCGGGACCTCCTACGAGCAGTACTTC. This translates into CASSISSGTSYEQYF.

The CDR3 loop is CASSVDFLWDTEAFF. The CDR3 nucleotides read TGTGCCAGCAGCGTAGATTTCCTATGGGACACTGAAGCTTTCTTT. J is TRBJ1-1 and V is TRBV9; D call uncertain. This CDR3 region has 15 residues. Looked up from germline, CDR1 is SGDLS and CDR2 is YYNGEE. The germline V and J ends were trimmed by 0 bases and 3 bases, with 12 bases remaining between them.

There are a few counts of this clone. This chain joins TRBV2 and TRBJ1-4, with D uncertain. The CDR3 is 16 amino acids. Per germline, CDR1 SNHLY and CDR2 FYNNEI. Trimming stripped 5 bases from V and 5 bases from J, with 18 bases between. DNA for the CDR3: TGTGCCAGCAGTCTCACCCGACGGACCCGAAATGAAAAACTGTTTTTT. Translated: CASSLTRRTRNEKLFF.

V is TRBV19 and J is TRBJ2-1; 7 positions match TRBD1. This CDR3 has 14 residues. With V trimmed by 6 bases and J by 7 bases, 9 bases remained unmatched. The germline V gene encodes CDR1 LNHDA and CDR2 SQIVND (reference sequence). CDR3 sequence: CASRQPGQTNEQFF. In DNA, the CDR3 is TGTGCCAGTAGACAGCCGGGACAGACAAATGAGCAGTTCTTC.

The chain links TRBV30 to TRBJ1-2; D is undetermined. This CDR3 region has 14 residues. The germline V gene has CDR1 GTSNPN and CDR2 SVGIG (reference sequence). Between the trimmed V and J ends, which lost 5 bases and 8 bases, there was a span of 21 bases. CDR3 DNA sequence: TGTGCCTGGGGCCCCATAGCAATATACGACGGCTACACCTTC. This encodes CAWGPIAIYDGYTF.

The chain carries TRBV28 and TRBJ2-7; D unresolved. The germline gives CDR1 MDHEN, CDR2 SYDVKM. The CDR3 loop spans 10 amino acids. With 9 bases removed from V and 6 bases from J, the gap between germline ends came to 9 bases. As DNA, the CDR3 is TGTGCCAGTGGGGTTAGCGAGCAGTACTTC. Amino acid sequence: CASGVSEQYF. The whole variable domain, remainder taken from reference TRBV28 and TRBJ2-7, is DVKVTQSSRYLVKRTGEKVFLECVQDMDHENMFWYRQDPGLGLRLIYFSYDVKMKEKGDIPEGYSVSREKKERFSLILESASTNQTSMYLCASGVSEQYFGPGTRLTVT.

The chain recombines TRBV15 with TRBJ1-6; no clear D. V lost 2 bases and J 7 bases, leaving 9 bases between the germline ends. The CDR3 loop spans 14 amino acids. Germline V gives CDR1 LNHNV, CDR2 YYDKDF (reference sequence). The CDR3 loop is CATSRLIVNSPLHF. In nucleotides, the CDR3 is TGTGCCACCAGCAGACTAATTGTGAATTCACCCCTCCACTTT.

The rearrangement joins TRBV5-4 to TRBJ2-2; no clear D. Germline-derived CDR1 and CDR2 are SGHNT and YYREEE (reference sequence). The CDR3 covers 13 residues. V lost 4 bases, J lost 6 bases, and 10 bases lay in between. The CDR3, as DNA: TGTGCCAGCAGCGGAACCCCGGCCGGGGAGCTGTTTTTT. Translating it yields CASSGTPAGELFF.

The chain has TRBV6-5 and TRBJ2-1; D not resolved. The V gene lost 5 bases and the J gene lost 7 bases, with 12 bases spanning the gap. Germline CDR1 is MNHEY and CDR2 is SVGAGI. The CDR3 is made up of 13 amino acids. For the CDR3, the DNA is TGTGCCAGCAGTACGGCCAACGGAAATGAGCAGTTCTTC. The encoded protein is CASSTANGNEQFF.

The rearrangement uses TRBV7-2 and TRBJ2-5, with D uncertain. The CDR3 covers 12 residues. The V gene lost 5 bases and the J gene lost 12 bases, with 16 bases spanning the gap. Germline V lookup: CDR1 SGHTA, CDR2 FQGNSA. This CDR3 reads CASSRQNRVKYF. DNA of the CDR3: TGTGCCAGCAGCCGCCAAAACCGGGTCAAGTACTTC.

V and J are TRBV5-1 and TRBJ2-3, with D perhaps matching TRBD1 (6 bases). V shed 2 bases and J shed 3 bases, with 7 bases lying between them. The CDR3 extends over 13 amino acids. Germline values: CDR1 SGHRS, CDR2 YFSETQ. CDR3 DNA: TGCGCCAGCAGCTTTACAGGGACAGATACGCAGTATTTT. It specifies CASSFTGTDTQYF. Full variable domain (rest looked up from reference TRBV5-1 and TRBJ2-3): KAGVTQTPRYLIKTRGQQVTLSCSPISGHRSVSWYQQTPGQGLQFLFEYFSETQRNKGNFPGRFSGRQFSNSRSEMNVSTLELGDSALYLCASSFTGTDTQYFGPGTRLTVL.

This rearrangement joins TRBV9 to TRBJ1-2, with D perhaps TRBD1 (5 bases). CDR3 size: 15 residues. Germline loops: CDR1 SGDLS, CDR2 YYNGEE. Trimming stripped 7 bases from V and 7 bases from J, with 23 bases between. Here the CDR3 reads CASGRVSGGDRGYTF. Written as DNA, the CDR3 is TGTGCCAGCGGCAGGGTATCTGGGGGGGACCGTGGCTACACCTTC.

This chain connects TRBV7-8 to TRBJ2-7; possibly TRBD1 for D (6 bases). This CDR3 spans 15 amino acids. The V end lost 4 bases, the J end lost 0 bases, and 13 bases lay between the germline ends. CDR1 is SGHVS and CDR2 is FQNEAQ in the germline V gene. CDR3 nucleotide sequence: TGTGCCAGCAGCTCCATCAGGGGAAGCTCCTACGAGCAGTACTTC. Its protein product is CASSSIRGSSYEQYF.

There are a few counts of this clone. The genes are TRBV11-3 and TRBJ2-5; 7 bases fit TRBD2. With 3 bases clipped from V and 9 bases from J, the junction kept 7 bases outside the gene matches. The CDR3 is 13 residues long. The germline V gene encodes CDR1 SGHNT and CDR2 YENEEA. CDR3 protein: CASSFGVRGAQYF. The CDR3 region has the DNA TGTGCCAGCAGCTTCGGGGTCCGGGGGGCCCAGTACTTC.